The 17 T cell receptor beta chains below come from one sample, sequenced in a study of vaccination effects on CD4 cells after COVID-19. Antigens for these TCRs are unknown. Viral peptide pool expansion of antigen-specific CD4+ T cells preceded sequencing in the ViraFEST assay. CD4+ T cell isolation took place after 10 days of culture. From March to December 2020, the person had a SARS-CoV-2 infection that was confirmed by PCR. Method: immunoSEQ multiplex PCR; TCRdb's copy keeps in-frame clones and lacks some. This repertoire shows under 35,000 clones, about two thirds found once; its top ten account for approximately 30%. The input for sequencing was CD4+ T cells from PBMCs cultured with a peptide pool, taken before COVID-19 vaccination. The receptors shown here come from a human donor who had a prior SARS-CoV-2 infection.

The CDR3 DNA reads TGCAGCGTTGACCCTGAGTTGCGAGTTATGAATCAGCCCCAGCATTTT. Translating gives CSVDPELRVMNQPQHF. The chain couples TRBV29-1 to TRBJ1-5; D call uncertain. Germline-derived CDR1 and CDR2 are SQVTM and ANQGSEA. The CDR3 totals 16 residues. Between the trimmed V and J ends, which lost 3 bases and 4 bases, there was a span of 19 bases. The full variable domain, in which reference TRBV29-1 and TRBJ1-5 provide the parts outside the CDR3, is SAVISQKPSRDICQRGTSLTIQCQVDSQVTMMFWYRQQPGQSLTLIATANQGSEATYESGFVIDKFPISRPNLTFSTLTVSNMSPEDSSIYLCSVDPELRVMNQPQHFGDGTRLSIL.

The genes are TRBV5-1 and TRBJ1-1; D is unclear. Germline values: CDR1 SGHRS, CDR2 YFSETQ. CDR3 length equals 16 residues. Trimming took off 1 base at V and 0 bases at J, with 13 bases between the two ends. The CDR3 is CASSLMSASMNTEAFF. The CDR3 region has the DNA TGCGCCAGCAGCTTGATGTCAGCCTCCATGAACACTGAAGCTTTCTTT.

The chain is built from TRBV30 and TRBJ2-5, with TRBD2 matching 7 bases. V dropped 2 bases and J dropped 5; count of bases not matched to a gene: 5. This CDR3 comprises 13 residues. Germline lookup yields CDR1 GTSNPN and CDR2 SVGIG (reference sequence). The CDR3 region is CAWSLKGGETQYF. DNA for the CDR3: TGTGCCTGGAGTTTAAAGGGAGGGGAGACCCAGTACTTC.

Only a few counts were recorded for this clone. This sequence joins TRBV9 and TRBJ2-1; 13 bases line up with TRBD2. After removal of 3 bases from V and 2 bases from J, the junction contained 2 bases not matched to a gene. There are 16 residues in the CDR3. The germline V gene encodes CDR1 SGDLS and CDR2 YYNGEE. For the CDR3, the DNA is TGTGCCAGCAGCGAAGGACTAGCGGGGGCCTACAATGAGCAGTTCTTC. As protein: CASSEGLAGAYNEQFF.

This clone was counted once. V gene TRBV2 combines with J gene TRBJ1-4, with D possibly being TRBD1 (5 bases). V was trimmed by 8 bases and J by 7 bases, leaving 14 bases between them. This CDR3 is built from 13 residues. The germline V gene has CDR1 SNHLY and CDR2 FYNNEI. For the CDR3, the DNA is TGTGCCAGCGGCTTGCAGGGCGGTGAAAAACTGTTTTTT. Its translation: CASGLQGGEKLFF.

The chain joins TRBV5-5 to TRBJ1-6; D possibly corresponds to TRBD1 (5 bases). V lost 4 bases and J lost 8, with 19 bases in between. The V gene's germline CDR1 is SGHKS and CDR2 YYEKEE (reference sequence). The CDR3 spans 16 residues. The CDR3 coding sequence is TGTGCCAGCAGCAACCTGATAATGGGGGAGGATTCACCCCTCCACTTT. Residues: CASSNLIMGEDSPLHF.

This clone was picked up a small number of times. V is TRBV4-1 and J is TRBJ2-7; D is perhaps TRBD2 (6 bases). The CDR3 consists of 16 residues. The V gene's germline CDR1 is MGHRA and CDR2 YSYEKL. Trimming stripped 1 base from V and 6 bases from J, with 19 bases between. CDR3 amino acids: CASSQGEASRALEQYF. CDR3 sequence (DNA): TGCGCCAGCAGCCAAGGGGAGGCTAGTCGAGCTCTCGAGCAGTACTTC.

The chain employs TRBV7-3 and TRBJ2-1; D remains ambiguous. CDR1 is SGHTA, CDR2 FQGTGA, per germline. Trimming stripped 5 bases from V and 3 bases from J, with 11 bases between. This CDR3 spans 14 amino acids. In nucleotides, the CDR3 is TGTGCCAGCAGCCCCCGAGACGACTACAATGAGCAGTTCTTC. Translated, it gives CASSPRDDYNEQFF.

This chain links TRBV6-5 with TRBJ1-5; no definite D call. Trimming removed 6 bases at V and 0 bases at J, with 6 bases between. The germline gives CDR1 MNHEY, CDR2 SVGAGI. CDR3 length: 13 residues. The CDR3 loop is CASRSSSNQPQHF. As DNA, the CDR3 is TGTGCCAGCAGGTCCTCTAGCAATCAGCCCCAGCATTTT.

The V gene is TRBV7-9, the J gene TRBJ1-5; D not resolved. Looked up from germline, CDR1 is SEHNR and CDR2 is FQNEAQ (reference sequence). The germline V and J ends were trimmed by 5 bases and 4 bases, with 9 bases remaining between them. The CDR3 covers 13 residues. CDR3 sequence: CASSLTSNQPQHF. DNA of the CDR3: TGTGCCAGCAGCCTGACAAGTAATCAGCCCCAGCATTTT. The variable domain in full, completed from reference TRBV7-9 and TRBJ1-5, reads DTGVSQNPRHKITKRGQNVTFRCDPISEHNRLYWYRQTLGQGPEFLTYFQNEAQLEKSRLLSDRFSAERPKGSFSTLEIQRTEQGDSAMYLCASSLTSNQPQHFGDGTRLSIL.

This chain links TRBV5-1 with TRBJ2-2; D is possibly TRBD1 or TRBD2 (5 bases each). Germline-derived CDR1 and CDR2 are SGHRS and YFSETQ. The CDR3 is made up of 13 amino acids. V lost 0 bases, J lost 7 bases, and 7 bases lay in between. CDR3 sequence reads: CASSLGDRGELFF. CDR3 sequence (DNA): TGCGCCAGCAGCTTGGGGGACCGCGGGGAGCTGTTTTTT.

A single count supports this clone. The V call is TRBV5-1, the J call TRBJ2-5; D not resolved. V lost 4 bases to trimming and J lost 1 base, with 8 bases between them. Germline loops: CDR1 SGHRS, CDR2 YFSETQ. This CDR3 is built from 13 residues. The CDR3 coding sequence is TGCGCCAGCAGCCCAACCAGCCAAGAGACCCAGTACTTC. Translating it yields CASSPTSQETQYF. Drawing the rest from reference TRBV5-1 and TRBJ2-5, the complete variable domain is KAGVTQTPRYLIKTRGQQVTLSCSPISGHRSVSWYQQTPGQGLQFLFEYFSETQRNKGNFPGRFSGRQFSNSRSEMNVSTLELGDSALYLCASSPTSQETQYFGPGTRLLVL.

This clone was seen a single time. This chain links TRBV5-6 with TRBJ1-3; no reliable D call. Trimming shortened V by 0 bases and J by 2 bases, and 9 bases separated the two germline ends. In germline, CDR1 is SGHDT, CDR2 YYEEEE. The CDR3 spans 15 residues. CDR3 sequence (DNA): TGTGCCAGCAGCTTGGGCCGAGCGGCTGGAAACACCATATATTTT. Residues: CASSLGRAAGNTIYF.

The chain employs TRBV7-2 and TRBJ2-2; D uncertain. V was cut by 5 bases and J by 2 bases, with 15 bases left in between. Germline loops: CDR1 SGHTA, CDR2 FQGNSA. This CDR3 region has 16 residues. Here the CDR3 DNA reads TGTGCCAGCAGCCCCTGGCGGCTGGAAAACACCGGGGAGCTGTTTTTT. Amino acid sequence: CASSPWRLENTGELFF.

The chain combines TRBV11-2 with TRBJ1-4; D unresolved. V gave up 5 bases and J gave up 8 bases, with 15 bases separating them. Germline assignment: CDR1 SGHAT and CDR2 FQNNGV. This CDR3 contains 14 residues. This CDR3 reads CASSPRIGLEKLFF. The CDR3 DNA sequence: TGTGCCAGCAGCCCCAGGATTGGGTTGGAAAAACTGTTTTTT.

The chain employs TRBV7-2 and TRBJ1-2; D uncertain. The germline gives CDR1 SGHTA, CDR2 FQGNSA. CDR3 length equals 16 residues. The V end lost 1 base, the J end lost 1 base, and 13 bases lay between the germline ends. CDR3 sequence: CASSLEVGGLNYGYTF. DNA for the CDR3: TGTGCCAGCAGCTTAGAAGTCGGTGGCCTTAACTATGGCTACACCTTC.

This clone was found a few times. The chain carries TRBV4-1 and TRBJ2-2; 10 nucleotides match TRBD2. Germline loops: CDR1 MGHRA, CDR2 YSYEKL. Trimming removed 1 base from V and 4 bases from J; junction bases left unmatched: 3. The CDR3 is 16 residues long. Here the CDR3 reads CASSQAAGGITGELFF. The CDR3 coding sequence is TGCGCCAGCAGCCAAGCAGCGGGGGGGATCACCGGGGAGCTGTTTTTT.